The 25 T cell receptor beta chains below were found in one sample sequenced in a study of PD-1 blockade in mismatch repair-deficient tumors. Some clones are missing from TCRdb's copy, which holds only in-frame ones; the method was immunoSEQ multiplex PCR. The repertoire includes around 130,000 clones, roughly 86% of them detected once, and over 9.5% sits in the top ten. The sequenced sample was peripheral blood, obtained roughly 67 weeks after starting pembrolizumab. These receptors were taken from an adult with mismatch repair-deficient cancer.

This chain links TRBV5-8 with TRBJ2-3; D gene uncertain. The germline V gene encodes CDR1 SGHTS and CDR2 YDEGEE. The CDR3 consists of 17 residues. Trimming pared 0 bases from V and 2 bases from J, leaving 16 bases between. The CDR3 DNA reads as TGTGCCAGCAGCTTGGGGCCAGGTTTGTCAAACACAGATACGCAGTATTTT. Protein: CASSLGPGLSNTDTQYF.

The V and J genes are TRBV7-6 and TRBJ2-5, with TRBD2 matching over 7 bases. Germline V gives CDR1 SGHVS, CDR2 FNYEAQ. J was trimmed by 5 bases and V by 2 bases; bases with no gene match: 11. CDR3 size: 16 residues. The CDR3 spells CASSLFGGRARETQYF. CDR3 nucleotides: TGTGCCAGCAGCTTATTTGGTGGGAGGGCCAGGGAGACCCAGTACTTC. Looking up the rest from reference TRBV7-6 and TRBJ2-5 gives the full variable domain: GAGVSQSPRYKVTKRGQDVALRCDPISGHVSLYWYRQALGQGPEFLTYFNYEAQQDKSGLPNDRFSAERPEGSISTLTIQRTEQRDSAMYRCASSLFGGRARETQYFGPGTRLLVL.

The chain has TRBV5-1 and TRBJ2-7; D might be TRBD1 (5 bases). The CDR3 has 13 residues. Deletions cut 7 bases from V and 1 base from J, with 12 bases between. Germline V CDR1 and CDR2: SGHRS, YFSETQ. The CDR3 is CASVPQDSYEQYF. CDR3 bases: TGCGCCAGCGTCCCACAGGATTCCTACGAGCAGTACTTC. The whole variable domain, filled in from reference TRBV5-1 and TRBJ2-7, reads KAGVTQTPRYLIKTRGQQVTLSCSPISGHRSVSWYQQTPGQGLQFLFEYFSETQRNKGNFPGRFSGRQFSNSRSEMNVSTLELGDSALYLCASVPQDSYEQYFGPGTRLTVT.

The chain joins TRBV6-5 to TRBJ1-1, with D unresolved. Germline CDR1 and CDR2: MNHEY and SVGAGI. The CDR3 consists of 12 residues. V lost 6 bases and J 0 bases, leaving 5 bases between the germline ends. This CDR3 reads CASRTLNTEAFF. CDR3 nucleotides: TGTGCCAGCAGGACTTTGAACACTGAAGCTTTCTTT.

The chain links TRBV5-4 to TRBJ2-7, with D perhaps TRBD1 or TRBD2 (5 bases each). Germline CDR1 SGHNT, CDR2 YYREEE (reference sequence). CDR3 length: 14 residues. V dropped 3 bases and J dropped 2 bases, with 12 bases sitting between them. The CDR3 bases are TGTGCCAGCAGCTCCGGGACGGGTACCTACGAGCAGTACTTC. Its protein product is CASSSGTGTYEQYF.

The V and J genes are TRBV29-1 and TRBJ2-5; 16 nucleotides agree with TRBD2. The CDR3 contains 18 residues. V dropped 2 bases and J dropped 4; count of bases not matched to a gene: 10. Looked up from germline, CDR1 is SQVTM and CDR2 is ANQGSEA. The DNA of the CDR3 is TGCAGCGTTGAACTAGGGACTAGCGGGAGGGCCCGACGAGAGACCCAGTACTTC. Translation: CSVELGTSGRARRETQYF.

The V and J genes are TRBV9 and TRBJ2-3; the match to TRBD2 covers 13 bases. This CDR3 is built from 18 residues. Germline assignment: CDR1 SGDLS and CDR2 YYNGEE. J gave up 2 bases and V 4 bases, and 10 bases lay outside the gene matches. The CDR3 is CASSTLGTSGTLTDTQYF. The CDR3 DNA sequence: TGTGCCAGCAGCACGCTCGGGACTAGCGGGACCCTCACAGATACGCAGTATTTT.

V gene TRBV7-8 combines with J gene TRBJ2-2; possible D gene TRBD2, 6 bases. The CDR3 runs to 15 residues. Trimming shortened V by 0 bases and J by 1 base, and 6 bases separated the two germline ends. The germline V gene has CDR1 SGHVS and CDR2 FQNEAQ. DNA of the CDR3: TGTGCCAGCAGCTTAGCGCGGGGGAACACCGGGGAGCTGTTTTTT. Protein product: CASSLARGNTGELFF.

The chain recombines TRBV29-1 with TRBJ2-1; D gene ambiguous. V was trimmed by 3 bases and J by 5 bases, leaving 11 bases between them. The germline V gene encodes CDR1 SQVTM and CDR2 ANQGSEA. The CDR3 covers 13 residues. CDR3 nucleotide sequence: TGCAGCGTTGAGCGGAGCCAACACAATGAGCAGTTCTTC. It codes for CSVERSQHNEQFF.

This chain connects TRBV11-2 to TRBJ2-7; TRBD2 might be the D (6 bases). This CDR3 has 14 amino acids. V was trimmed by 1 base and J by 4 bases, leaving 11 bases between them. The germline V gene has CDR1 SGHAT and CDR2 FQNNGV. CDR3 loop: CASSLAGEGYEQYF. CDR3 coding DNA: TGTGCCAGCAGCTTAGCGGGAGAAGGGTACGAGCAGTACTTC.

This clone was detected only once. Distinct nucleotide sequences in the sample also encode this CDR3. The chain is built from TRBV7-9 and TRBJ2-7, with TRBD2 as a possible D gene (5 bases). There are 13 residues in the CDR3. CDR1 SEHNR and CDR2 FQNEAQ come from the germline V gene (reference sequence). The V end lost 0 bases, the J end lost 2 bases, and 5 bases lay between the germline ends. The CDR3 region is CASSLAGAYEQYF. The CDR3 DNA is TGTGCCAGCAGCTTAGCCGGGGCCTACGAGCAGTACTTC.

The J gene is TRBJ2-1, the V gene TRBV6-6; 10 bases match TRBD1. CDR1 is MNHNY and CDR2 is SVGAGI in the germline V gene (reference sequence). The CDR3 totals 14 residues. The ends lost 2 bases at V and 10 bases at J; junction bases unmatched: 5. The CDR3 is CASSYPDRGPEQFF. DNA for the CDR3: TGTGCCAGCAGTTACCCAGACAGGGGGCCGGAGCAGTTCTTC.

The CDR3 coding sequence is TGCACCAGCAGCCCAACACCTCGGGGGACCCAGTACTTC. Its translation is CTSSPTPRGTQYF. The chain uses TRBV1 and TRBJ2-5; TRBD2 was called by the table and not checked on the DNA. TRBV1 is a documented pseudogene. The CDR3 is made up of 13 amino acids.

V and J are TRBV27 and TRBJ2-7; D possibly corresponds to TRBD2 (6 bases). The germline V gene encodes CDR1 MNHEY and CDR2 SMNVEV (reference sequence). V was shortened by 2 bases and J by 0 bases, with 11 bases between the two germline ends. CDR3 length equals 15 residues. The CDR3 DNA is TGTGCCAGCAGTTTAGCGGGATGGAGCTCCTACGAGCAGTACTTC. Residues: CASSLAGWSSYEQYF.

This clone was detected only a few times. V usage is TRBV10-3 and J usage is TRBJ2-7; 7 nucleotides match TRBD1. The CDR3 runs 11 residues. Losses at the gene ends were 10 bases for V and 5 bases for J; bases not matched to a gene: 5. Germline lookup yields CDR1 ENHRY and CDR2 SYGVKD. DNA of the CDR3: TGTGCCACCGAACAGGGGCACGAGCAGTACTTC. Translation: CATEQGHEQYF.

The chain joins TRBV11-1 to TRBJ2-2, with 8 positions matching TRBD2. J gave up 5 bases and V 2 bases, and 7 bases lay outside the gene matches. The CDR3 length is 16 residues. Germline CDR1 is SGHAT and CDR2 is FQDESV (reference sequence). CDR3 sequence (DNA): TGTGCCAGCAGCTTAATCGCGGGGGGCAATACCGGGGAGCTGTTTTTT. Residues: CASSLIAGGNTGELFF. The full variable domain, with the rest looked up from reference TRBV11-1 and TRBJ2-2, is EAEVAQSPRYKITEKSQAVAFWCDPISGHATLYWYRQILGQGPELLVQFQDESVVDDSQLPKDRFSAERLKGVDSTLKIQPAELGDSAMYLCASSLIAGGNTGELFFGEGSRLTVL.

As to this clone: The junction does not match germline at one end; this may be a read error. V and J are TRBV4-1 and TRBJ2-7, with 9 nucleotides matching TRBD1. The CDR3 covers 11 residues. CDR1 and CDR2 (germline): MGHRA, YSYEKL. DNA for the CDR3: TGCGCCAGCAGCCCTTGGGGACAGGGACCCTTC. The encoded protein is CASSPWGQGPF.

The gene calls are TRBV29-1 and TRBJ2-2; D gene unclear. Trimming shortened V by 1 base and J by 2 bases, and 17 bases separated the two germline ends. CDR1 and CDR2 from the germline V gene are SQVTM and ANQGSEA. This CDR3 region has 17 residues. CDR3 sequence reads: CSVEAKASRRNTGELFF. The CDR3 nucleotides are TGCAGCGTTGAAGCAAAGGCCTCGAGGAGAAACACCGGGGAGCTGTTTTTT.

This rearrangement joins TRBV27 to TRBJ2-1; 7 positions agree with TRBD1. J lost 4 bases, V lost 0 bases, and 3 bases had no gene match. Germline assignment: CDR1 MNHEY and CDR2 SMNVEV (reference sequence). The CDR3 covers 15 residues. Here the CDR3 DNA reads TGTGCCAGCAGTTTATCGACAGGGCCGTACAATGAGCAGTTCTTC. It is translated as CASSLSTGPYNEQFF.

The rearrangement joins TRBV5-5 to TRBJ2-7; no definite D call. CDR1 and CDR2 from the germline V gene are SGHKS and YYEKEE (reference sequence). The germline V and J ends were trimmed by 1 base and 5 bases, with 4 bases remaining between them. This CDR3 is 11 amino acids long. The CDR3 here is CASSLTHEQYF. The CDR3 DNA reads TGTGCCAGCAGCTTGACGCACGAGCAGTACTTC. The variable domain in full, completed from reference TRBV5-5 and TRBJ2-7, reads DAGVTQSPTHLIKTRGQQVTLRCSPISGHKSVSWYQQVLGQGPQFIFQYYEKEERGRGNFPDRFSARQFPNYSSELNVNALLLGDSALYLCASSLTHEQYFGPGTRLTVT.

DNA of the CDR3: TGCAGCGTTGTCCTCTCCGGGACAGCAACTAATGAAAAACTGTTTTTT. As protein: CSVVLSGTATNEKLFF. This rearrangement joins TRBV29-1 to TRBJ1-4, with TRBD1 matching over 7 bases. Trimming took 4 bases from V and 0 from J; bases not matched to a gene: 8. The CDR3 has 16 residues. In germline, CDR1 is SQVTM, CDR2 ANQGSEA.

This clone came up a few times. This sequence joins TRBV9 and TRBJ2-2; 8 positions match TRBD2. CDR1 is SGDLS and CDR2 is YYNGEE in the germline V gene. This CDR3 contains 15 residues. V lost 4 bases to trimming and J lost 4 bases; unmatched junction nucleotides: 6. The CDR3 region is CASSFQAGATGELFF. CDR3 sequence (DNA): TGTGCCAGCAGCTTCCAAGCGGGGGCCACCGGGGAGCTGTTTTTT.

This clone was seen more than once but under ten times. This rearrangement joins TRBV5-1 to TRBJ2-3; 11 nucleotides align to TRBD2. With 1 base clipped from V and 7 bases from J, the junction kept 5 bases outside the gene matches. Germline CDR1 SGHRS, CDR2 YFSETQ. The CDR3 contains 15 residues. The CDR3 spells CASSLLAGGANTQYF. The DNA for the CDR3 is TGCGCCAGCAGCTTGCTAGCGGGAGGCGCTAATACGCAGTATTTT. Variable domain in full (rest from reference TRBV5-1 and TRBJ2-3): KAGVTQTPRYLIKTRGQQVTLSCSPISGHRSVSWYQQTPGQGLQFLFEYFSETQRNKGNFPGRFSGRQFSNSRSEMNVSTLELGDSALYLCASSLLAGGANTQYFGPGTRLTVL.

This chain links TRBV28 with TRBJ2-7, with TRBD2 matching 9 bases. V was clipped by 3 bases and J by 3 bases; unmatched bases: 21. Germline V gene sequence: CDR1 MDHEN, CDR2 SYDVKM. The CDR3 totals 20 residues. The CDR3 spells CASSLAGTSFGLAPLYEQYF. The CDR3 region has the DNA TGTGCCAGCAGTTTGGCCGGGACATCATTCGGACTAGCGCCCCTCTACGAGCAGTACTTC.

This sequence joins TRBV4-3 and TRBJ2-5; D may be TRBD1 or TRBD2 (5 bases each). The V end lost 3 bases, the J end lost 1 base, and 12 bases lay between the germline ends. This CDR3 is built from 15 residues. Germline V gives CDR1 LGHNA, CDR2 YSLEER. CDR3 DNA: TGCGCCAGCAGCCACGGGACCGCGCCCCAAGAGACCCAGTACTTC. Its protein product is CASSHGTAPQETQYF.